Included here is one T cell receptor beta chain sequence, with context. The target antigen is unknown. The data stem from a study of T cell responses to AZD1222 COVID-19 vaccine. The study, taken as a whole, reports: Every sample of the repertoires postdated the peak T cell response.

The CDR3 contains 16 residues. V dropped 7 bases and J dropped 2; count of bases not matched to a gene: 11. Germline CDR1 is MNHEY and CDR2 is SVGEGT. Clones were read by immunoSEQ multiplex PCR, and TCRdb kept only the in-frame ones, dropping some. The sample holds about 120,000 clones, about 85% seen once. The sequences come from peripheral blood, collected 28 days after the second AZD1222 dose. The receptor's source is an adult who received the AZD1222 COVID-19 vaccine. The chain recombines TRBV6-2 or TRBV6-3 with TRBJ2-3; TRBD2 matches at 8 bases. The CDR3 bases are TGTGCCAGCACCCCGCAAGTAGCGGGGATCACAGATACGCAGTATTTT. Amino acids: CASTPQVAGITDTQYF.